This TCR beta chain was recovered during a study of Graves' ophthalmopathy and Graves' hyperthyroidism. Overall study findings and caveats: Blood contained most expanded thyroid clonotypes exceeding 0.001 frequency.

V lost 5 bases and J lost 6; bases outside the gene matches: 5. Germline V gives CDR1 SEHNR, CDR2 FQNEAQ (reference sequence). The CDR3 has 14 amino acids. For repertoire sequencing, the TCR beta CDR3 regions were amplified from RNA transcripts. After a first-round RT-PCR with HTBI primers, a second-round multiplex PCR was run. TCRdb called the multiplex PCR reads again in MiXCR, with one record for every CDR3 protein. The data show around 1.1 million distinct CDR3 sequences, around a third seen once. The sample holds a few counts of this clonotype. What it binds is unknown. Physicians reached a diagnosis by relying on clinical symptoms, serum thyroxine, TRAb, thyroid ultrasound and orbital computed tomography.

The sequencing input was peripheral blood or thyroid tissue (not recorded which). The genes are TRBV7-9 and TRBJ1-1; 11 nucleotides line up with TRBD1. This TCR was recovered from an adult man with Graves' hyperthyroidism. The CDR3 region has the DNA TGTGCCAGCAGCCCAGGACAGGGGGCCGCTGAAGCTTTCTTT. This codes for CASSPGQGAAEAFF.